This T cell receptor beta chain originates from a study of blood T cell repertoires in COVID-19. The overall study: Collection of acute and convalescent COVID-19 samples took place in the United States, Italy and Spain. In each case, the material was cDNA or gDNA derived from T cells, B-cell-depleted T cells, or PBMCs.

In the original analysis: How many nucleated cells were present was estimated from reference gene primer amplification. Profiling relied on immunoSEQ multiplex PCR, and the TCRdb table lists in-frame clones only, not all of them. V, J and clone size derive from that table, while D and trimming were established from the DNA sequence. Seen here are 60,000 to 90,000 clones, over 80% observed once, and the top ten hold roughly 4%. The CDR3 consists of 13 residues. Trimming took off 5 bases at V and 0 bases at J, with 8 bases between the two ends. Germline values: CDR1 SGHNT, CDR2 YYREEE (reference sequence).

The J gene is TRBJ2-5, the V gene TRBV5-4, with a tentative D call TRBD1 (5 bases). Sequencing used peripheral blood. The clonotype was recovered from a man over 45 with acute or convalescent COVID-19. The CDR3 loop is CASSPGNQETQYF. The DNA for the CDR3 is TGTGCCAGCAGTCCAGGGAACCAAGAGACCCAGTACTTC.